This T cell receptor beta chain was sequenced for a study of blood T cell repertoires in COVID-19. Overall study: T cells, B-cell-depleted T cells, or PBMCs supplied cDNA or gDNA.

Germline CDR1 reads SGHNT; CDR2 reads YENEEA. V lost 1 base and J lost 8, with 18 bases in between. This CDR3 is 16 amino acids long. Clones were read by immunoSEQ multiplex PCR, and TCRdb kept only the in-frame ones, dropping some. The sample holds 200,000 to 250,000 clones; 82% are singletons and the top ten take about 1.9%. Sequencing was done on a sample of peripheral blood. The clonotype was recovered from a woman of 80 years or more with acute or convalescent COVID-19. The chain employs TRBV11-3 and TRBJ2-1, with TRBD1 as a possible D gene (6 bases). The CDR3 nucleotides read TGTGCCAGCAGCTTAGGGGGTAGGACAGATTTGTATGAGCAGTTCTTC. Its translation is CASSLGGRTDLYEQFF.